Listed below are T cell receptor beta chains from one sample, sequenced in a study of regulatory T cells in long-lasting Graves disease. TCRdb reprocessed the multiplex PCR reads with MiXCR, giving one entry per CDR3 protein. The data contain some 450,000 distinct CDR3 sequences, approximately 16% of them singletons. These data were also reused for a study on T cells in Graves' hyperthyroidism and ophthalmopathy.

The sample in question was peripheral blood mononuclear cells (PBMCs), obtained at new diagnosis, from a patient treated with antithyroid drugs. The receptor set was obtained from a young woman with Graves disease. CDR3s leave out the opening cysteine and the closing phenylalanine or tryptophan.

>14|TRBJ1-4|TRBV2
ASSDEGPATNEKLF
>15|TRBJ2-6|TRBV4-3
ASSRRDRGPGANVLT
>12|TRBJ2-1|TRBV29-1
SVADLVRYNEQF
>11|TRBJ1-4|TRBV30
AWSGETNEKLF
>12|TRBJ2-3|TRBV30
AWRWGSGTDTQY
>15|TRBJ2-7|TRBV20-1
SAFENLWPVISYEQY
>13|TRBJ2-6|TRBV12-3/TRBV12-4
ASRLELTGANVLT
>12|TRBJ2-1|TRBV20-1
SAEPSGTYNEQF
>13|TRBJ2-2|TRBV16
ASSQRIPRAGELF
>13|TRBJ1-2|TRBV6-1
ASSQTTGVNYGYT
>12|TRBJ2-3|TRBV28
ASSFTTRTDTQY
>12|TRBJ1-1|TRBV2
ASGIRSPNTEAF
>12|TRBJ2-1|TRBV5-1
ASSLGRVWNEQF
>12|TRBJ1-1|TRBV20-1
SADNRAGGTEAF
>13|TRBJ1-1|TRBV3-1
ASSQGGVRDTEAF
>12|TRBJ1-4|TRBV13
ASSPGTDLEKLF
>16|TRBJ2-2|TRBV7-9
ASSLGSNLPTLTGELF
>11|TRBJ2-7|TRBV15
ATTIRGNYERY
>14|TRBJ2-7|TRBV4-1
ASSREGLAGGYEQY
>12|TRBJ2-1|TRBV12-3/TRBV12-4
ASSFGSPDNEQF
>14|TRBJ2-7|TRBV5-8
ASSWGPGLRTYEQY
>15|TRBJ1-5|TRBV6-2/TRBV6-3
ASSRRGLDGSNQPQH
>13|TRBJ2-1|TRBV7-9
ASSLAQRSYNEQF
>13|TRBJ2-3|TRBV15
ATSRDRTTSDTQY
>10|TRBJ1-4|TRBV10-3
ATGQGSEKLF
>13|TRBJ2-1|TRBV19
ASSTGSDSYNEQF
>11|TRBJ2-1|TRBV14
ASSTQVGGRGF